This T cell receptor (beta chain) was recorded in a study of T cell repertoires in cytomegalovirus infection. Study context: Used in the study were CMV epitopes, some recently identified and HLA-C-restricted, others well-studied and HLA-B-restricted. An indication of both CMV infection and matching HLA type came from public TCR beta signatures.

V lost 0 bases and J lost 4, with 6 bases in between. The CDR3 runs 13 residues. Per the germline V gene, CDR1 is DFQATT and CDR2 is SNEGSKA (reference sequence). This clonotype was observed a few times. Its cognate antigen is unknown. Findings and limits, study-wide: Identification of carriers of CMV plus the relevant HLA was performed using cumulative public TCR beta family frequency.

From the reads, TCRdb called clonotypes with MiXCR, one entry per CDR3 protein. The table shows nearly 700,000 distinct CDR3 sequences, with around 32% occurring only once. This receptor was obtained from a human donor in good health (CMV status not recorded). Some clones in this sample may be carry-over from other donors' samples. This sample comprised cultured PBMCs, obtained from culture after CMV antigen stimulation. The chain has TRBV20-1 and TRBJ2-2; D is unresolved. The CDR3, as DNA: TGCAGTGCTAGAGAGGACGGCACCGGGGAGCTGTTTTTT. As protein: CSAREDGTGELFF.